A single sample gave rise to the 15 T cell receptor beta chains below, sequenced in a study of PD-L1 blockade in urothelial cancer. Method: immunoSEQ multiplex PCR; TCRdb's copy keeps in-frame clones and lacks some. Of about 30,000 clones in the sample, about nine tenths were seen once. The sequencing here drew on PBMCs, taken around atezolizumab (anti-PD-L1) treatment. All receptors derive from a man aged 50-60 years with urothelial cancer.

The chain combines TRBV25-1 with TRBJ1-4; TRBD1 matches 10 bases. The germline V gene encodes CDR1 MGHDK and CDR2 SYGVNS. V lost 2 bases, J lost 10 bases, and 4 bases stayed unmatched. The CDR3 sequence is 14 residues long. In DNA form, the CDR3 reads TGTGCCAGCAGTGAACGGGACAGGGGTTCAAAACTGTTTTTT. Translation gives CASSERDRGSKLFF. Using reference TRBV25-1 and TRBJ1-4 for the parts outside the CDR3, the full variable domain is EADIYQTPRYLVIGTGKKITLECSQTMGHDKMYWYQQDPGMELHLIHYSYGVNSTEKGDLSSESTVSRIRTEHFPLTLESARPSHTSQYLCASSERDRGSKLFFGSGTQLSVL.

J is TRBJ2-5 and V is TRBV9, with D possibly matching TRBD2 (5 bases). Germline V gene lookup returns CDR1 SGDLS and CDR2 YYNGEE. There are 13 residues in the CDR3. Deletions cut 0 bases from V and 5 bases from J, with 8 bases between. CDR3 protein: CASSVGQRETQYF. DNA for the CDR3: TGTGCCAGCAGCGTAGGGCAGCGGGAGACCCAGTACTTC.

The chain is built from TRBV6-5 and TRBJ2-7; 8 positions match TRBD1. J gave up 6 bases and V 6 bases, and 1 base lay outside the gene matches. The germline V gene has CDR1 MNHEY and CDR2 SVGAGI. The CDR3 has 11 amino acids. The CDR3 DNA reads TGTGCCAGCAGAACAGGGGGCGAGCAGTACTTC. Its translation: CASRTGGEQYF.

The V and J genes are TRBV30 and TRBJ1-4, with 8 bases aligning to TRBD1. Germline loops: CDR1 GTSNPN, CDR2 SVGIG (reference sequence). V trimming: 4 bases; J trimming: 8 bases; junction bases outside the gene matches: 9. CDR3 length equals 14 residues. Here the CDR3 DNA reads TGTGCCTGGAATACAAACAGGGGGAGAGAAAAACTGTTTTTT. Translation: CAWNTNRGREKLFF.

CDR3 nucleotide sequence: TGTGCCAGTAGTAGCTTAAGGGGCACTGAAGCTTTCTTT. Translation: CASSSLRGTEAFF. The rearrangement links TRBV19 to TRBJ1-1, with D perhaps TRBD1 (5 bases). Per the germline V gene, CDR1 is LNHDA and CDR2 is SQIVND (reference sequence). V lost 4 bases and J lost 4, with 10 bases in between. The CDR3 covers 13 residues.

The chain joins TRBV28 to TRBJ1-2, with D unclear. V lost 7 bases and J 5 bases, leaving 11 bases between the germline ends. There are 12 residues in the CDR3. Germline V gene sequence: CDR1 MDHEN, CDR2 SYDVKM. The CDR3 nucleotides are TGTGCCAGCACTTCGGGTCGATATGGCTACACCTTC. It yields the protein CASTSGRYGYTF.

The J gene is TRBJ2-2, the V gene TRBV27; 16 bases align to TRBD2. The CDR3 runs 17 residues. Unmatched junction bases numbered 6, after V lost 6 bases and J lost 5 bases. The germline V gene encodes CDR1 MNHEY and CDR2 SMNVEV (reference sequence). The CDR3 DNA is TGTGCCAGCAGACGGGGACTAGCGGGAGGGAGGACCGGGGAGCTGTTTTTT. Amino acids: CASRRGLAGGRTGELFF.

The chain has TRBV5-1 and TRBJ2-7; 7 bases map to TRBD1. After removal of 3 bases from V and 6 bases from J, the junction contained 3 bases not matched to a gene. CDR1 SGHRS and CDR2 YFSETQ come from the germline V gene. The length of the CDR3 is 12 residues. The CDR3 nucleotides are TGCGCCAGCAGCTCAACAGGGGTCGAGCAGTACTTC. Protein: CASSSTGVEQYF.

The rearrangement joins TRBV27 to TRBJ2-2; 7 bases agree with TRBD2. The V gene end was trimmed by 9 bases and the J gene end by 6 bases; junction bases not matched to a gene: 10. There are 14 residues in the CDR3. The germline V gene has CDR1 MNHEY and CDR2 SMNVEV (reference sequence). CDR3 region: CASAWAGEAGELFF. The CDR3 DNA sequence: TGTGCCAGTGCGTGGGCGGGGGAGGCCGGGGAGCTGTTTTTT.

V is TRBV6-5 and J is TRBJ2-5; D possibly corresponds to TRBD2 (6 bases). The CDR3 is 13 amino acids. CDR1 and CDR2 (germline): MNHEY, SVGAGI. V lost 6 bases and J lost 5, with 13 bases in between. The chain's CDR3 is CASSHKGRETQYF. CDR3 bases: TGTGCCAGCAGCCATAAGGGGAGGGAGACCCAGTACTTC.

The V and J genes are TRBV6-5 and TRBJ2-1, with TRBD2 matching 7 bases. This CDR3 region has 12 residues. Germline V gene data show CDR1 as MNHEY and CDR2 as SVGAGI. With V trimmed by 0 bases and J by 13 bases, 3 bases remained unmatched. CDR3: CASSYSGGNQFF. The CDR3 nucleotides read TGTGCCAGCAGTTACTCGGGGGGGAACCAGTTCTTC.

The DNA for the CDR3 is TGTGCCAGCAGTCGCCGGCGGCAGGGTGAAGAGACCCAGTACTTC. The encoded protein is CASSRRRQGEETQYF. The V and J genes are TRBV27 and TRBJ2-5; D might be TRBD1 (5 bases). This CDR3 is built from 15 residues. V shed 5 bases and J shed 3 bases, with 16 bases lying between them. Per the germline V gene, CDR1 is MNHEY and CDR2 is SMNVEV (reference sequence).

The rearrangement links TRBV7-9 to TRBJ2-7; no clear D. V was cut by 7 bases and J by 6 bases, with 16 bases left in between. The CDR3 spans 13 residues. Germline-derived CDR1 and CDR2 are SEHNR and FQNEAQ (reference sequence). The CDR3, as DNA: TGTGCCAGCACCCCCCGATTGGAGCGCGAGCAGTACTTC. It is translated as CASTPRLEREQYF.

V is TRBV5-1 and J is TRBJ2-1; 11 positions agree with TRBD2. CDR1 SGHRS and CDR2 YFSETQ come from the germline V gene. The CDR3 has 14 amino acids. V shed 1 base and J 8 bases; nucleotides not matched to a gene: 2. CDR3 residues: CASSLTSGSDEQFF. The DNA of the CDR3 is TGCGCCAGCAGCTTGACTAGCGGGAGCGATGAGCAGTTCTTC.

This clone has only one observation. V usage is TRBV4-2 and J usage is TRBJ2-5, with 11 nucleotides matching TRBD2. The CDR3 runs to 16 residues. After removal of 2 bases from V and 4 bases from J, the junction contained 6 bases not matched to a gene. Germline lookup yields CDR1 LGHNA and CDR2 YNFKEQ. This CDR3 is CASSQSGTSGGETQYF. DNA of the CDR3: TGTGCCAGCAGCCAATCAGGGACTAGCGGAGGAGAGACCCAGTACTTC.